The 25 T cell receptor beta chains listed next were all sequenced from one sample in a study of T cells in Graves' hyperthyroidism and ophthalmopathy. TCR beta CDR3 regions were amplified from RNA transcripts. RT-PCR in the first round (using the HTBI primer set) targeted the TCR CDR3. Each CDR3 protein is one row after TCRdb ran MiXCR on the multiplex PCR reads. The sample has 300,000 or so distinct CDR3 sequences, 21% seen once. The sequenced sample consisted of blood. Receptors were obtained from a woman aged 45 to 65 with Graves' hyperthyroidism.

This clonotype has at least ten counts. The V call is TRBV5-1, the J call TRBJ1-2; D not resolved. CDR1 and CDR2 (germline): SGHRS, YFSETQ. Trimming shortened V by 4 bases and J by 3 bases, and 10 bases separated the two germline ends. The CDR3 is 13 residues long. CDR3 region: CASSLDADYGYTF. In DNA, the CDR3 is TGCGCCAGCAGCCTGGACGCGGACTATGGCTACACCTTC.

Only a few counts were recorded for this clonotype. This chain links TRBV30 with TRBJ1-1; TRBD1 aligns across 7 bases. V lost 0 bases, J lost 0 bases, and 10 bases stayed unmatched. The germline CDR1 and CDR2 sequences are GTSNPN and SVGIG (reference sequence). The CDR3 consists of 17 residues. CDR3: CAWSVRQGLILNTEAFF. The DNA of the CDR3 is TGTGCCTGGAGTGTACGACAGGGTCTAATTTTGAACACTGAAGCTTTCTTT.

This clonotype was recorded many times. The V and J genes are TRBV5-5 and TRBJ1-5; no clear D gene. This CDR3 has 14 amino acids. The V gene's germline CDR1 is SGHKS and CDR2 YYEKEE (reference sequence). Trimming pared 1 base from V and 5 bases from J, leaving 10 bases between. DNA of the CDR3: TGTGCCAGCAGCTTGTACCGCCAAGATCAGCCCCAGCATTTT. As protein: CASSLYRQDQPQHF.

This clonotype was seen more than once but under ten times. V and J are TRBV10-3 and TRBJ2-5; TRBD2 aligns across 7 bases. The CDR3 extends over 13 amino acids. Trimming at V came to 3 bases and at J to 5 bases, leaving 3 bases not matched to a gene. Germline CDR1 reads ENHRY; CDR2 reads SYGVKD. The CDR3 is CAISDTGGETQYF. The CDR3 nucleotides are TGTGCCATCAGTGATACCGGGGGGGAGACCCAGTACTTC.

Only a few counts were recorded for this clonotype. The V gene is TRBV5-1, the J gene TRBJ1-6, with TRBD1 as a possible D gene (5 bases). The CDR3 is 15 residues long. The V gene's germline CDR1 is SGHRS and CDR2 YFSETQ. Trimming left V 4 bases short and J 9 bases short, with 17 bases between. As DNA, the CDR3 is TGCGCCAGCAGCCCAAACTCAGGGTCGAGTTCACCCCTCCACTTT. It is translated as CASSPNSGSSSPLHF.

This clonotype was seen many times. The V and J genes are TRBV9 and TRBJ2-7, with a tentative D call TRBD2 (6 bases). The germline V gene encodes CDR1 SGDLS and CDR2 YYNGEE. The V gene lost 3 bases and the J gene lost 4 bases, with 14 bases spanning the gap. CDR3 length: 14 residues. The chain's CDR3 is CASSAAGIGYEQYF. CDR3 sequence (DNA): TGTGCCAGCAGCGCGGCGGGGATTGGATACGAGCAGTACTTC.

The V call is TRBV11-2, the J call TRBJ2-7; either TRBD1 or TRBD2 may supply D (5 bases each). The V and J ends lost 4 bases and 1 base respectively, with 11 bases between them. The CDR3 is 14 amino acids. Germline V lookup: CDR1 SGHAT, CDR2 FQNNGV. The CDR3 DNA is TGTGCCAGCAGCTCGGGGCTGGGATCCTACGAGCAGTACTTC. Its translation is CASSSGLGSYEQYF.

CDR3 bases: TGTGCCAGCAGCCGCCGACAGGGGCTGTATGTAGGCTACACCTTC. Its protein product is CASSRRQGLYVGYTF. The V and J genes are TRBV6-1 and TRBJ1-2, with TRBD1 matching 8 bases. The germline V gene has CDR1 MNHNS and CDR2 SASEGT. This CDR3 spans 15 amino acids. The junction had 14 bases not matched to a gene; V was cut back by 6 bases and J by 8 bases.

About this clonotype: A read error may be the cause here, since a much bigger clone is one base away. This chain uses TRBV6-5 with TRBJ2-7; D gene unclear. This CDR3 region has 14 residues. CDR1 and CDR2 (germline): MNHEY, SVGAGI. CDR3 protein: CAGSYSTQYSEQYF. In DNA, the CDR3 is TGTGCCGGCAGTTACTCGACGCAATACAGCGAGCAGTACTTC.

This chain links TRBV15 with TRBJ1-2; D remains ambiguous. This CDR3 spans 14 amino acids. V was shortened by 5 bases and J by 2 bases, with 12 bases between the two germline ends. Germline values: CDR1 LNHNV, CDR2 YYDKDF (reference sequence). CDR3 loop: CATSEETVNYGYTF. The CDR3 bases are TGTGCCACCAGCGAAGAGACGGTAAACTATGGCTACACCTTC.

By sample fraction, this clonotype is medium-sized (0.01 to 0.1%). The chain employs TRBV7-9 and TRBJ2-1; maybe TRBD2 (5 bases). V gave up 4 bases and J gave up 5 bases, with 24 bases separating them. Germline CDR1 reads SEHNR; CDR2 reads FQNEAQ (reference sequence). This CDR3 is built from 18 residues. The CDR3 coding sequence is TGTGCCAGCAGCTCCCCGGGGTCTAAAAACAGAATTAACAATGAGCAGTTCTTC. It codes for CASSSPGSKNRINNEQFF.

The V call is TRBV20-1, the J call TRBJ2-7; TRBD2 is a possible D gene (5 bases). Trimming took 0 bases from V and 3 from J, leaving 21 bases between them. The CDR3 extends over 17 amino acids. Germline V gives CDR1 DFQATT, CDR2 SNEGSKA (reference sequence). CDR3 amino acids: CSARDLGRLALGYEQYF. Written as DNA, the CDR3 is TGCAGTGCTAGAGACCTTGGCAGGCTAGCCCTCGGCTACGAGCAGTACTTC.

This chain uses TRBV19 with TRBJ1-5; 7 bases match TRBD1. Germline loops: CDR1 LNHDA, CDR2 SQIVND (reference sequence). V was clipped by 6 bases and J by 0 bases; unmatched bases: 11. The CDR3 contains 17 residues. CDR3: CASRVDSGGSSNQPQHF. As DNA, the CDR3 is TGTGCCAGTAGGGTCGACTCAGGGGGAAGTAGCAATCAGCCCCAGCATTTT.

This clonotype was counted at least ten times. The chain is built from TRBV2 and TRBJ2-7; D uncertain. This CDR3 has 13 residues. The germline CDR1 and CDR2 sequences are SNHLY and FYNNEI. The V end was cut by 1 base, the J end by 8 bases, with 12 bases between. CDR3 sequence reads: CASSEGGPRKQYF. CDR3 sequence (DNA): TGTGCCAGCAGTGAAGGTGGCCCTAGAAAGCAGTACTTC.

This clonotype was recorded at least ten times. The rearrangement links TRBV28 to TRBJ1-4; D perhaps matches TRBD1 (6 bases). The germline V gene encodes CDR1 MDHEN and CDR2 SYDVKM. The V gene lost 7 bases and the J gene lost 6 bases, with 15 bases spanning the gap. CDR3 length: 14 residues. CDR3 loop: CASTPGGLDEKLFF. CDR3 in DNA: TGTGCCAGCACCCCCGGGGGGCTTGATGAAAAACTGTTTTTT. The whole variable domain, remainder taken from reference TRBV28 and TRBJ1-4, is DVKVTQSSRYLVKRTGEKVFLECVQDMDHENMFWYRQDPGLGLRLIYFSYDVKMKEKGDIPEGYSVSREKKERFSLILESASTNQTSMYLCASTPGGLDEKLFFGSGTQLSVL.

This clonotype was seen repeatedly, ten times or more. The rearrangement uses TRBV20-1 and TRBJ1-1, with 9 bases identical to TRBD1. The germline gives CDR1 DFQATT, CDR2 SNEGSKA (reference sequence). V gave up 1 base and J gave up 5 bases; unmatched junction bases: 5. This CDR3 is built from 14 residues. CDR3: CSARGGQGRTEAFF. The CDR3 DNA reads as TGCAGTGCTAGAGGTGGACAGGGGAGAACTGAAGCTTTCTTT.

At least ten counts were recorded for this clonotype. This chain joins TRBV20-1 and TRBJ2-5; TRBD2 aligns across 10 bases. Per the germline V gene, CDR1 is DFQATT and CDR2 is SNEGSKA (reference sequence). This CDR3 contains 15 residues. The J segment lost 3 bases and the V segment lost 1 base, leaving 5 bases of the junction unmatched. This CDR3 is CSARVPTSGKETQYF. CDR3 DNA: TGCAGTGCTAGAGTTCCAACTAGCGGGAAAGAGACCCAGTACTTC.

This clonotype was detected a few times. V gene TRBV9 combines with J gene TRBJ1-1; D ambiguous. The V gene lost 2 bases and the J gene lost 3 bases, with 11 bases spanning the gap. There are 14 residues in the CDR3. In germline, CDR1 is SGDLS, CDR2 YYNGEE. The CDR3 loop reads CASSVGILDTEAFF. CDR3 DNA: TGTGCCAGCAGCGTCGGGATCTTGGACACTGAAGCTTTCTTT.

This clonotype occurred many times. This chain links TRBV11-2 with TRBJ2-5, with 7 bases matching TRBD2. This CDR3 contains 15 residues. The germline V gene has CDR1 SGHAT and CDR2 FQNNGV. With 5 bases clipped from V and 3 bases from J, the junction kept 9 bases outside the gene matches. This chain's CDR3 is CASSPRALAEETQYF. In DNA form, the CDR3 reads TGTGCCAGCAGCCCCCGTGCGCTAGCGGAAGAGACCCAGTACTTC.

This clonotype was seen more than once but under ten times. The rearrangement uses TRBV27 and TRBJ2-7; tentative D call: TRBD1 (6 bases). Trimming removed 3 bases at V and 3 bases at J, with 9 bases between. This CDR3 is built from 13 residues. Per the germline V gene, CDR1 is MNHEY and CDR2 is SMNVEV (reference sequence). The CDR3 region has the DNA TGTGCCAGCAGTTTCGTAGGGGGCTACGAGCAGTACTTC. Protein sequence: CASSFVGGYEQYF.

The chain combines TRBV19 with TRBJ1-1; D is unresolved. CDR1 and CDR2 from the germline V gene are LNHDA and SQIVND (reference sequence). CDR3 length: 16 amino acids. Trimming shortened V by 4 bases and J by 1 base, and 16 bases separated the two germline ends. The CDR3 spells CASSTTGKTKNTEAFF. The CDR3 nucleotides are TGTGCCAGTAGTACCACCGGTAAGACAAAGAACACTGAAGCTTTCTTT.

V gene TRBV7-9 combines with J gene TRBJ2-7, with 7 nucleotides matching TRBD2. The CDR3 totals 15 residues. The germline CDR1 and CDR2 sequences are SEHNR and FQNEAQ (reference sequence). The V segment lost 3 bases and the J segment 5 bases; nucleotides outside the gene matches: 10. The CDR3 protein is CASSFSLAVLDEQYF. The CDR3 DNA sequence: TGTGCCAGCAGCTTTAGCCTAGCGGTCCTGGACGAGCAGTACTTC.

Ten or more counts support this clonotype. V is TRBV20-1 and J is TRBJ2-5; 11 positions match TRBD1. V lost 2 bases and J lost 5; bases outside the gene matches: 7. The CDR3 is 15 amino acids. The V gene's germline CDR1 is DFQATT and CDR2 SNEGSKA (reference sequence). This chain's CDR3 is CSARPRTGGAETQYF. The CDR3 DNA sequence: TGCAGTGCTAGACCTCGGACAGGGGGCGCGGAGACCCAGTACTTC.

The chain combines TRBV12-3 or TRBV12-4 with TRBJ2-5; the D gene could be TRBD1 or TRBD2 (5 bases each). This CDR3 is 14 amino acids long. Trimming stripped 7 bases from V and 5 bases from J, with 17 bases between. CDR3: CASKQDSIGETQYF. CDR3 bases: TGTGCCAGCAAACAGGACTCTATAGGGGAGACCCAGTACTTC.

The rearrangement uses TRBV19 and TRBJ2-3; TRBD2 aligns across 10 bases. CDR3 length: 16 residues. The germline V gene encodes CDR1 LNHDA and CDR2 SQIVND (reference sequence). The V segment lost 3 bases and the J segment 4 bases; nucleotides outside the gene matches: 7. The CDR3 reads CASSMRSGGASDTQYF. CDR3 in DNA: TGTGCCAGTAGTATGCGGAGCGGGGGGGCTTCAGATACGCAGTATTTT.